The 26 T cell receptor beta chains reported below all come from one sample, sequenced in a study of blood T cell repertoires in COVID-19. Profiled with immunoSEQ multiplex PCR; TCRdb holds only in-frame clones, not every one. The sample has approximately 200,000 clones, 86% seen once; the top ten hold around 8.6%. Sequences were obtained from PBMCs or T cells enriched from blood (not recorded which). Receptors originate from a woman aged 25 to 39 who had recovered from COVID-19.

This chain connects TRBV11-2 to TRBJ2-3; 8 nucleotides align to TRBD2. The germline V gene encodes CDR1 SGHAT and CDR2 FQNNGV. The CDR3 runs 15 residues. V lost 1 base and J lost 2; bases outside the gene matches: 2. The CDR3 protein is CASSLAGGFTDTQYF. In DNA form, the CDR3 reads TGTGCCAGCAGCTTAGCGGGAGGGTTCACAGATACGCAGTATTTT.

This clone has a single count. CDR3 protein: CASRNTDAQGTEAFF. For the CDR3, the DNA is TGTGCCAGTAGAAACACGGACGCCCAGGGGACTGAAGCTTTCTTT. This chain links TRBV19 with TRBJ1-1; D possibly corresponds to TRBD1 (6 bases). Germline loops: CDR1 LNHDA, CDR2 SQIVND (reference sequence). The CDR3 totals 15 residues. V was trimmed by 6 bases and J by 5 bases, leaving 19 bases between them.

This sequence joins TRBV3-1 (or the pseudogene TRBV3-2) and TRBJ2-1; possibly TRBD2 for D (5 bases). The germline V and J ends were trimmed by 3 bases and 7 bases, with 10 bases remaining between them. Germline loops: CDR1 LGHDT, CDR2 YNNKEL (reference sequence). CDR3 length: 13 amino acids. CDR3 protein: CASSQITGNEQFF. The DNA for the CDR3 is TGTGCCAGCAGCCAGATAACGGGGAATGAGCAGTTCTTC.

The rearrangement uses TRBV10-1 and TRBJ2-7; 9 bases align to TRBD1. V lost 4 bases, J lost 3 bases, and 4 bases stayed unmatched. Germline loops: CDR1 WNHNN, CDR2 SYGVQD (reference sequence). CDR3 length: 14 amino acids. In DNA, the CDR3 is TGCGCCAGCAGTGCCGGACAGGGGATCTACGAGCAGTACTTC. Translation: CASSAGQGIYEQYF.

The chain is built from TRBV28 and TRBJ1-6; 8 bases align to TRBD1. This CDR3 region has 17 residues. V trimming: 4 bases; J trimming: 7 bases; junction bases outside the gene matches: 12. CDR1 is MDHEN and CDR2 is SYDVKM in the germline V gene. The CDR3 reads CASSSPGGAWLNSPLHF. CDR3 sequence (DNA): TGTGCCAGCAGTTCCCCAGGGGGCGCATGGTTGAATTCACCCCTCCACTTT.

This clone was observed once. The genes are TRBV6-5 and TRBJ2-7, with TRBD2 matching over 7 bases. The CDR3 length is 14 residues. CDR1 MNHEY and CDR2 SVGAGI come from the germline V gene. V lost 4 bases and J lost 0; bases outside the gene matches: 3. The CDR3 DNA reads TGTGCCAGCAGTTGGAGCGGGACCTCCTACGAGCAGTACTTC. Protein: CASSWSGTSYEQYF.

The genes are TRBV2 and TRBJ2-5; no clear D gene. The length of the CDR3 is 12 residues. Per the germline V gene, CDR1 is SNHLY and CDR2 is FYNNEI. V was clipped by 8 bases and J by 2 bases, with 9 bases between them. The CDR3 coding sequence is TGTGCCAGCGGGCAGTCTCAAGAGACCCAGTACTTC. Translating it yields CASGQSQETQYF.

The genes are TRBV4-1 and TRBJ1-5; 7 bases are shared with TRBD1. Trimming took 4 bases from V and 3 from J; bases not matched to a gene: 9. Germline V lookup: CDR1 MGHRA, CDR2 YSYEKL. The CDR3 is 16 amino acids. The CDR3 loop reads CASSLHSGTDNQPQHF. The CDR3 DNA follows: TGCGCCAGCAGCCTTCACTCCGGGACAGACAATCAGCCCCAGCATTTT.

This chain links TRBV6-5 with TRBJ2-3, with D perhaps matching TRBD1 (5 bases). Per germline, CDR1 MNHEY and CDR2 SVGAGI. Trimming pared 6 bases from V and 1 base from J, leaving 14 bases between. This CDR3 is 15 amino acids long. CDR3 region: CASRADSYGTDTQYF. As DNA, the CDR3 is TGTGCCAGCAGAGCAGACAGTTACGGCACAGATACGCAGTATTTT.

The genes are TRBV28 and TRBJ1-2, with TRBD1 identical over 7 bases. This CDR3 comprises 15 residues. Germline V CDR1 and CDR2: MDHEN, SYDVKM. The junction had 11 bases not matched to a gene; V was cut back by 4 bases and J by 6 bases. The CDR3 region has the DNA TGTGCCAGCAGTTCCGCGACAGGGTCAAAGGATGGCTACACCTTC. Translation gives CASSSATGSKDGYTF.

The chain recombines TRBV2 with TRBJ2-7; D unresolved. This CDR3 is built from 15 residues. The ends were cut back, 2 bases at V and 7 bases at J, with 18 bases in the middle. Per germline, CDR1 SNHLY and CDR2 FYNNEI. The CDR3 nucleotides are TGTGCCAGCAGTGAAACCCCCCGGGTTACTGGGGAGCAGTACTTC. Protein sequence: CASSETPRVTGEQYF. The complete variable domain, with remaining parts taken from reference TRBV2 and TRBJ2-7, reads EPEVTQTPSHQVTQMGQEVILRCVPISNHLYFYWYRQILGQKVEFLVSFYNNEISEKSEIFDDQFSVERPDGSNFTLKIRSTKLEDSAMYFCASSETPRVTGEQYFGPGTRLTVT.

The chain recombines TRBV21-1 with TRBJ1-3; TRBD1 reflects the table's D call only, with no check against the DNA. TRBV21-1 is described as a pseudogene. The CDR3 sequence is 22 residues long. In nucleotides, the CDR3 is TGTGCCAGCAGCAAAATATGGCATAGCGGGACAGGGGGTCTCAACTCTGGAAACACCATATATTTT. Protein: CASSKIWHSGTGGLNSGNTIYF.

The chain combines TRBV4-1 with TRBJ2-7; no reliable D call. This CDR3 has 13 residues. The V gene's germline CDR1 is MGHRA and CDR2 YSYEKL. The germline V and J ends were trimmed by 3 bases and 4 bases, with 10 bases remaining between them. In DNA form, the CDR3 reads TGCGCCAGCAGCCACACGGGTCGGTACGAGCAGTACTTC. It codes for CASSHTGRYEQYF.

This clone occurred a few times. The chain has TRBV5-1 and TRBJ1-1; D might be TRBD1 (6 bases). Trimming left V 0 bases short and J 3 bases short, with 9 bases between. The germline V gene has CDR1 SGHRS and CDR2 YFSETQ. The CDR3 covers 14 residues. The CDR3 here is CASSLEAGDTEAFF. The CDR3 DNA follows: TGCGCCAGCAGCTTGGAAGCAGGGGACACTGAAGCTTTCTTT.

The chain joins TRBV3-1 (or the pseudogene TRBV3-2) to TRBJ2-3, with 7 bases identical to TRBD2. The CDR3 is 16 amino acids. J lost 8 bases, V lost 1 base, and 12 bases had no gene match. Germline V gene data show CDR1 as LGHDT and CDR2 as YNNKEL (reference sequence). CDR3 amino acids: CASSQVMREKGVTQYF. The DNA of the CDR3 is TGTGCCAGCAGCCAAGTTATGCGGGAGAAGGGAGTTACGCAGTATTTT.

The chain employs TRBV7-2 and TRBJ2-5, with 7 bases lining up with TRBD2. CDR1 and CDR2 (germline): SGHTA, FQGNSA. Trimming cost V 5 bases and J 4 bases; bases outside gene matches: 7. The CDR3 totals 14 residues. CDR3: CASSRPGRRETQYF. The CDR3 nucleotides are TGTGCCAGCAGCCGTCCCGGGAGGAGAGAGACCCAGTACTTC.

This clone was seen more than once but under ten times. This rearrangement joins TRBV4-1 to TRBJ1-3; unclear D gene. The V end was cut by 1 base, the J end by 2 bases, with 12 bases between. This CDR3 has 16 residues. Germline-derived CDR1 and CDR2 are MGHRA and YSYEKL. CDR3 protein: CASSQVFRQAGNTIYF. CDR3 DNA: TGCGCCAGCAGCCAAGTCTTCCGGCAGGCTGGAAACACCATATATTTT.

The chain recombines TRBV2 with TRBJ2-7, with TRBD2 identical over 10 bases. Germline trimming cut 3 bases from V and 0 bases from J; bases unmatched to any gene: 8. The CDR3 is 17 amino acids. Germline CDR1 reads SNHLY; CDR2 reads FYNNEI. The CDR3 here is CASSDGLAGDHSYEQYF. CDR3 nucleotides: TGTGCCAGCAGTGATGGTCTAGCGGGAGACCACTCCTACGAGCAGTACTTC.

The chain joins TRBV12-3 or TRBV12-4 to TRBJ2-1; D perhaps matches TRBD1 (7 bases). This CDR3 is 13 amino acids long. The V and J ends lost 8 bases and 5 bases respectively, with 13 bases between them. Here the CDR3 reads CASQAGQNNEQFF. CDR3 bases: TGTGCCAGCCAGGCGGGACAGAACAATGAGCAGTTCTTC.

CDR3 loop: CASSQGSGRSYNEQFF. CDR3 sequence (DNA): TGTGCCAGCAGCCAAGGTAGCGGGAGGTCCTACAATGAGCAGTTCTTC. The J gene is TRBJ2-1, the V gene TRBV7-2, with 10 positions matching TRBD2. The germline gives CDR1 SGHTA, CDR2 FQGNSA. The V gene end was trimmed by 5 bases and the J gene end by 1 base; junction bases not matched to a gene: 5. CDR3 length: 16 residues.

The chain carries TRBV30 and TRBJ2-5; TRBD2 might be the D (6 bases). Germline V CDR1 and CDR2: GTSNPN, SVGIG (reference sequence). Trimming pared 4 bases from V and 4 bases from J, leaving 19 bases between. CDR3 length: 15 amino acids. This chain's CDR3 is CAWMERGAGRETQYF. In nucleotides, the CDR3 is TGTGCCTGGATGGAGCGCGGGGCTGGCAGAGAGACCCAGTACTTC.

V and J are TRBV9 and TRBJ1-2, with 8 positions matching TRBD1. This CDR3 is built from 14 residues. V shed 2 bases and J 6 bases; nucleotides not matched to a gene: 6. CDR1 is SGDLS, CDR2 YYNGEE, per germline. CDR3 protein: CASSVWDRSDGYTF. CDR3 DNA: TGTGCCAGCAGCGTGTGGGACAGGAGCGATGGCTACACCTTC.

The chain employs TRBV27 and TRBJ1-4; D is possibly TRBD1 (5 bases). Germline V gives CDR1 MNHEY, CDR2 SMNVEV (reference sequence). V was pared by 5 bases and J by 5 bases, with 18 bases between. The CDR3 has 16 residues. Written as DNA, the CDR3 is TGTGCCAGCAGTCCATACGCGAGCGGGGCAAATGAAAAACTGTTTTTT. Translating gives CASSPYASGANEKLFF.

The chain links TRBV27 to TRBJ2-7; 9 bases map to TRBD1. Germline trimming cut 5 bases from V and 2 bases from J; bases unmatched to any gene: 19. Germline CDR1 is MNHEY and CDR2 is SMNVEV (reference sequence). This CDR3 spans 19 amino acids. In nucleotides, the CDR3 is TGTGCCAGCAGTACACGGACCGGGACAGGGAGGTTTGTGGCCTACGAGCAGTACTTC. Its translation: CASSTRTGTGRFVAYEQYF.

The count of this clone is one. The gene calls are TRBV27 and TRBJ2-3; 8 positions match TRBD2. Germline lookup yields CDR1 MNHEY and CDR2 SMNVEV (reference sequence). V lost 3 bases, J lost 5 bases, and 7 bases stayed unmatched. The CDR3 is 15 amino acids. The chain's CDR3 is CASSFYGRAIDTQYF. The CDR3 DNA reads TGTGCCAGCAGTTTTTACGGGAGGGCCATAGATACGCAGTATTTT.

The chain carries TRBV7-3 and TRBJ1-1; D possibly corresponds to TRBD1 (5 bases). The V gene's germline CDR1 is SGHTA and CDR2 FQGTGA. V shed 5 bases and J shed 0 bases, with 13 bases lying between them. There are 15 residues in the CDR3. The CDR3: CASSPDNSMNTEAFF. DNA for the CDR3: TGTGCCAGCAGCCCGGACAATTCCATGAACACTGAAGCTTTCTTT.